The 27 T cell receptor beta chains listed next were all sequenced from one sample in a study of blood T cell repertoires in COVID-19. Here immunoSEQ multiplex PCR was the method, and the copy in TCRdb shows in-frame clones only, minus some. The data show fewer than 450,000 clones, around 90% seen once. The sample taken for sequencing was PBMCs or T cells enriched from blood (not recorded which). Receptors were obtained from a man in his late teens or twenties who had recovered from COVID-19.

This chain connects TRBV28 to TRBJ2-1; D perhaps matches TRBD1 (5 bases). Germline-derived CDR1 and CDR2 are MDHEN and SYDVKM. The CDR3 extends over 11 amino acids. V lost 6 bases to trimming and J lost 15 bases, with 15 bases between them. The DNA for the CDR3 is TGTGCCAGCAGCCCTGGACCAGGGCGGTTCTTC. This gives the protein CASSPGPGRFF.

The rearrangement joins TRBV7-8 to TRBJ1-1; D ambiguous. Germline CDR1 reads SGHVS; CDR2 reads FQNEAQ. CDR3 size: 12 residues. V was cut by 5 bases and J by 9 bases, with 13 bases left in between. CDR3: CASSPLAVQAFF. CDR3 bases: TGTGCCAGCAGCCCCCTGGCAGTCCAAGCTTTCTTT.

This clone was recorded only once. The V gene is TRBV2, the J gene TRBJ2-5; no firm D call. Trimming cost V 0 bases and J 0 bases, with 8 bases left between them. This CDR3 spans 15 amino acids. Germline V CDR1 and CDR2: SNHLY, FYNNEI. CDR3 region: CASSEAEPNQETQYF. The CDR3 nucleotides read TGTGCCAGCAGTGAAGCGGAGCCGAACCAAGAGACCCAGTACTTC. Complete variable domain (other parts from reference TRBV2 and TRBJ2-5): EPEVTQTPSHQVTQMGQEVILRCVPISNHLYFYWYRQILGQKVEFLVSFYNNEISEKSEIFDDQFSVERPDGSNFTLKIRSTKLEDSAMYFCASSEAEPNQETQYFGPGTRLLVL.

This clone was recorded a few times. This rearrangement joins TRBV24-1 to TRBJ2-3; weak D call: TRBD1 (6 bases). Between the trimmed V and J ends, which lost 4 bases and 1 base, there was a span of 17 bases. The CDR3 is made up of 17 amino acids. CDR1 is KGHDR and CDR2 is SFDVKD in the germline V gene. The CDR3 here is CATSDPLGDIRTDTQYF. CDR3 DNA sequence: TGTGCCACCAGTGACCCACTAGGGGACATACGCACAGATACGCAGTATTTT.

The rearrangement joins TRBV12-3 or TRBV12-4 to TRBJ1-2; 7 nucleotides agree with TRBD1. CDR3 size: 13 residues. With 6 bases clipped from V and 4 bases from J, the junction kept 5 bases outside the gene matches. CDR3 sequence (DNA): TGTGCCAGCAGACCGGGACAGAGCTATGGCTACACCTTC. Encoded protein: CASRPGQSYGYTF.

The chain joins TRBV19 to TRBJ1-2; weak D call: TRBD1 (6 bases). Trimming took 3 bases from V and 2 from J, leaving 19 bases between them. Germline V gives CDR1 LNHDA, CDR2 SQIVND (reference sequence). The CDR3 runs 17 residues. The CDR3 nucleotides read TGTGCCAGTAGTATCTTTCAGGACAGCCAATCGAACTATGGCTACACCTTC. This translates into CASSIFQDSQSNYGYTF. Full variable domain (outside the CDR3, taken from reference TRBV19 and TRBJ1-2): DGGITQSPKYLFRKEGQNVTLSCEQNLNHDAMYWYRQDPGQGLRLIYYSQIVNDFQKGDIAEGYSVSREKKESFPLTVTSAQKNPTAFYLCASSIFQDSQSNYGYTFGSGTRLTVV.

The gene calls are TRBV19 and TRBJ2-1; D gene uncertain. Germline CDR1 reads LNHDA; CDR2 reads SQIVND (reference sequence). The CDR3 sequence is 13 residues long. The V end lost 10 bases, the J end lost 3 bases, and 13 bases lay between the germline ends. DNA of the CDR3: TGTGCCACCACCTCGGGTAGCTACAATGAGCAGTTCTTC. Its translation is CATTSGSYNEQFF.

This clone was detected once. The J gene is TRBJ2-2, the V gene TRBV5-1; 9 bases are a match to TRBD2. Germline V gene lookup returns CDR1 SGHRS and CDR2 YFSETQ. The CDR3 has 15 residues. V trimming: 4 bases; J trimming: 8 bases; junction bases outside the gene matches: 9. The chain's CDR3 is CASSHGTSSIGELFF. CDR3 nucleotide sequence: TGCGCCAGCAGCCATGGGACTAGCTCCATTGGGGAGCTGTTTTTT.

The chain has TRBV27 and TRBJ1-6, with D unresolved. Germline V gives CDR1 MNHEY, CDR2 SMNVEV (reference sequence). The CDR3 is made up of 16 amino acids. V lost 5 bases and J 7 bases, leaving 18 bases between the germline ends. For the CDR3, the DNA is TGTGCCAGCAGTCCTACTAGCGGCACTGGAAATTCACCCCTCCACTTT. This codes for CASSPTSGTGNSPLHF.

V usage is TRBV3-1 (or the pseudogene TRBV3-2) and J usage is TRBJ1-5, with 10 bases fitting TRBD1. The CDR3 contains 14 residues. From germline, CDR1 is LGHDT and CDR2 YNNKEL (reference sequence). With 4 bases clipped from V and 4 bases from J, the junction kept 1 base outside the gene matches. The CDR3: CASSPDRGNQPQHF. In DNA form, the CDR3 reads TGTGCCAGCAGCCCGGACAGGGGGAATCAGCCCCAGCATTTT.

The chain employs TRBV7-9 and TRBJ1-1, with D unclear. This CDR3 has 13 amino acids. The germline V gene has CDR1 SEHNR and CDR2 FQNEAQ (reference sequence). V was clipped by 0 bases and J by 7 bases, with 9 bases between them. CDR3 bases: TGTGCCAGCAGCTTAGCGAAACAGATTGAAGCTTTCTTT. This encodes CASSLAKQIEAFF.

This rearrangement joins TRBV15 to TRBJ2-7, with D maybe TRBD1 (6 bases). This CDR3 spans 16 amino acids. CDR1 and CDR2 (germline): LNHNV, YYDKDF (reference sequence). V gave up 1 base and J gave up 2 bases, with 15 bases separating them. The CDR3 protein is CATSRGKLGAAYEQYF. The CDR3 DNA reads TGTGCCACCAGCAGAGGTAAATTGGGGGCGGCCTACGAGCAGTACTTC. Supplemented by reference TRBV15 and TRBJ2-7, the full variable domain reads DAMVIQNPRYQVTQFGKPVTLSCSQTLNHNVMYWYQQKSSQAPKLLFHYYDKDFNNEADTPDNFQSRRPNTSFCFLDIRSPGLGDTAMYLCATSRGKLGAAYEQYFGPGTRLTVT.

This chain connects TRBV10-3 to TRBJ1-1; 7 nucleotides align to TRBD1. Unmatched junction bases numbered 4, after V lost 6 bases and J lost 3 bases. The germline gives CDR1 ENHRY, CDR2 SYGVKD. There are 13 residues in the CDR3. CDR3 sequence (DNA): TGTGCCATCAGGGGGACAGTAGACACTGAAGCTTTCTTT. This gives the protein CAIRGTVDTEAFF.

Only one count was recorded for this clone. This chain joins TRBV19 and TRBJ2-2; the match to TRBD1 covers 8 bases. Looked up from germline, CDR1 is LNHDA and CDR2 is SQIVND (reference sequence). After removal of 10 bases from V and 1 base from J, the junction contained 11 bases not matched to a gene. This CDR3 has 16 amino acids. Written as DNA, the CDR3 is TGTGCCATATCTACCTCCGGGACAGGGAACACCGGGGAGCTGTTTTTT. As protein: CAISTSGTGNTGELFF. Complete variable domain (other parts from reference TRBV19 and TRBJ2-2): DGGITQSPKYLFRKEGQNVTLSCEQNLNHDAMYWYRQDPGQGLRLIYYSQIVNDFQKGDIAEGYSVSREKKESFPLTVTSAQKNPTAFYLCAISTSGTGNTGELFFGEGSRLTVL.

This chain joins TRBV27 and TRBJ1-5, with a tentative D call TRBD1 (6 bases). Trimming pared 6 bases from V and 5 bases from J, leaving 20 bases between. The CDR3 consists of 16 residues. Germline V lookup: CDR1 MNHEY, CDR2 SMNVEV (reference sequence). Here the CDR3 reads CASRLSGTRADQPQHF. CDR3 sequence (DNA): TGTGCCAGCAGACTCTCGGGGACACGGGCGGATCAGCCCCAGCATTTT.

This clone occurred once. The chain is built from TRBV21-1 and TRBJ1-5; the tabulated D call, TRBD1, remains unverified against the DNA. TRBV21-1 has pseudogene status. The length of the CDR3 is 17 residues. CDR3 protein: CASSRAPTQGANQPQHF. CDR3 DNA sequence: TGTGCCAGCAGCAGGGCCCCCACACAGGGGGCAAATCAGCCCCAGCATTTT.

This chain links TRBV6-4 with TRBJ2-3, with 9 bases that match TRBD1. CDR1 and CDR2 (germline): MRHNA, SNTAGT. CDR3 length: 16 residues. The J segment lost 3 bases and the V segment lost 8 bases, leaving 12 bases of the junction unmatched. The CDR3 region is CASLKGRTGVTDTQYF. The CDR3 coding sequence is TGTGCCAGCCTAAAGGGCCGGACAGGGGTTACAGATACGCAGTATTTT.

The J gene is TRBJ1-3, the V gene TRBV4-2, with D possibly being TRBD1 (5 bases). Trimming pared 4 bases from V and 0 bases from J, leaving 7 bases between. CDR3 length equals 14 residues. CDR1 and CDR2 (germline): LGHNA, YNFKEQ. CDR3 region: CASSPDSSGNTIYF. The DNA of the CDR3 is TGTGCCAGCAGCCCCGACAGCTCTGGAAACACCATATATTTT.

V usage is TRBV7-9 and J usage is TRBJ2-3; D is ambiguous. Looked up from germline, CDR1 is SEHNR and CDR2 is FQNEAQ (reference sequence). Trimming cost V 5 bases and J 0 bases, with 9 bases left between them. The CDR3 contains 14 residues. The CDR3 here is CASSVARSTDTQYF. The CDR3 nucleotides read TGTGCCAGCAGCGTTGCCCGGAGCACAGATACGCAGTATTTT. The full variable domain, in which reference TRBV7-9 and TRBJ2-3 provide the parts outside the CDR3, is DTGVSQNPRHKITKRGQNVTFRCDPISEHNRLYWYRQTLGQGPEFLTYFQNEAQLEKSRLLSDRFSAERPKGSFSTLEIQRTEQGDSAMYLCASSVARSTDTQYFGPGTRLTVL.

The chain employs TRBV27 and TRBJ1-2; TRBD1 matches at 8 bases. The ends lost 5 bases at V and 4 bases at J; junction bases unmatched: 6. CDR3 length: 14 amino acids. The germline gives CDR1 MNHEY, CDR2 SMNVEV (reference sequence). Written as DNA, the CDR3 is TGTGCCAGCAGTCCGCAGGGGGCGGGCTATGGCTACACCTTC. This gives the protein CASSPQGAGYGYTF.

With regard to this clone: Other DNA sequences in the sample encode the same CDR3. As DNA, the CDR3 is TGTGCCAGCAGTTCCTATAGCAATCAGCCCCAGCATTTT. Translated, it gives CASSSYSNQPQHF. The V gene is TRBV28, the J gene TRBJ1-5; D remains unclear. Per the germline V gene, CDR1 is MDHEN and CDR2 is SYDVKM. The CDR3 runs to 13 residues. V dropped 4 bases and J dropped 0 bases, with 4 bases sitting between them.

The chain links TRBV27 to TRBJ2-7; 7 nucleotides line up with TRBD1. Germline V lookup: CDR1 MNHEY, CDR2 SMNVEV (reference sequence). The CDR3 runs to 17 residues. Trimming removed 0 bases from V and 6 bases from J; junction bases left unmatched: 14. CDR3 protein: CASSLSWDDRVSGEQYF. As DNA, the CDR3 is TGTGCCAGCAGTTTATCATGGGATGACAGGGTATCTGGCGAGCAGTACTTC.

V is TRBV2 and J is TRBJ1-1; D is unclear. CDR3 length: 12 amino acids. Germline V gene data show CDR1 as SNHLY and CDR2 as FYNNEI. The V end lost 7 bases, the J end lost 5 bases, and 11 bases lay between the germline ends. The CDR3 DNA reads as TGTGCCAGCAAAGAGGGCAGGACTGAAGCTTTCTTT. As protein: CASKEGRTEAFF.

The V and J genes are TRBV6-6 and TRBJ1-2; 8 bases map to TRBD1. J was trimmed by 0 bases and V by 0 bases; bases with no gene match: 3. Germline CDR1 is MNHNY and CDR2 is SVGAGI (reference sequence). This CDR3 region has 16 residues. As DNA, the CDR3 is TGTGCCAGCAGTTACTCGAGACAGGGGCCTAACTATGGCTACACCTTC. Translation: CASSYSRQGPNYGYTF.

As concerns this clone: The sample holds other DNA sequences that translate to the same CDR3. The chain is built from TRBV19 and TRBJ1-2; 8 nucleotides match TRBD1. CDR1 and CDR2 (germline): LNHDA, SQIVND (reference sequence). This CDR3 is 15 amino acids long. Losses at the gene ends were 3 bases for V and 2 bases for J; bases not matched to a gene: 5. CDR3 amino acids: CASSISRTGNYGYTF. The DNA of the CDR3 is TGTGCCAGTAGTATTTCCAGGACAGGGAACTATGGCTACACCTTC.

Only one count was recorded for this clone. The chain recombines TRBV5-1 with TRBJ2-1; 9 bases fit TRBD2. Germline CDR1 is SGHRS and CDR2 is YFSETQ. The CDR3 has 17 amino acids. V dropped 4 bases and J dropped 1; count of bases not matched to a gene: 9. CDR3 in amino acids: CASSPTVAGASYNEQFF. CDR3 nucleotide sequence: TGCGCCAGCAGCCCTACGGTAGCGGGAGCATCCTACAATGAGCAGTTCTTC.

This chain uses TRBV9 with TRBJ1-4, with 7 bases that match TRBD1. The CDR3 is 15 amino acids. Germline trimming cut 7 bases from V and 5 bases from J; bases unmatched to any gene: 11. The germline CDR1 and CDR2 sequences are SGDLS and YYNGEE. The CDR3 bases are TGTGCCAGCGGACCGGGACAGTATCCCAATGAAAAACTGTTTTTT. This encodes CASGPGQYPNEKLFF.